This passage covers 27 T cell receptor beta chains from one sample sequenced in a study of blood T cell repertoires in COVID-19. Produced via immunoSEQ multiplex PCR; TCRdb's table is partial and in-frame only. This table holds about 330,000 clones, roughly 85% found once. Material for sequencing was peripheral blood. The receptors were sampled from a human donor in a cohort sampled during active COVID-19.

V gene TRBV5-1 combines with J gene TRBJ2-7, with 7 bases that match TRBD1. There are 14 residues in the CDR3. CDR1 is SGHRS, CDR2 YFSETQ, per germline. V shed 2 bases and J 6 bases; nucleotides not matched to a gene: 8. CDR3 protein: CASSLYRGSGEQYF. CDR3 nucleotide sequence: TGCGCCAGCAGCTTATACAGGGGTTCGGGCGAGCAGTACTTC. Variable domain in full (rest from reference TRBV5-1 and TRBJ2-7): KAGVTQTPRYLIKTRGQQVTLSCSPISGHRSVSWYQQTPGQGLQFLFEYFSETQRNKGNFPGRFSGRQFSNSRSEMNVSTLELGDSALYLCASSLYRGSGEQYFGPGTRLTVT.

CDR3: CASSPRQGPNSPLHF. The CDR3, as DNA: TGTGCCAGCAGTCCCCGACAGGGACCTAATTCACCCCTCCACTTT. The rearrangement joins TRBV6-5 to TRBJ1-6; 7 bases are a match to TRBD1. This CDR3 contains 15 residues. V gave up 5 bases and J gave up 6 bases; unmatched junction bases: 7. Germline loops: CDR1 MNHEY, CDR2 SVGAGI.

V and J are TRBV5-1 and TRBJ1-1; D is ambiguous. This CDR3 spans 13 amino acids. CDR1 and CDR2 (germline): SGHRS, YFSETQ. V lost 4 bases and J lost 1, with 8 bases in between. CDR3 in amino acids: CASSNRGNTEAFF. In nucleotides, the CDR3 is TGCGCCAGCAGCAACCGGGGGAACACTGAAGCTTTCTTT. The full variable domain, completed using reference TRBV5-1 and TRBJ1-1, is KAGVTQTPRYLIKTRGQQVTLSCSPISGHRSVSWYQQTPGQGLQFLFEYFSETQRNKGNFPGRFSGRQFSNSRSEMNVSTLELGDSALYLCASSNRGNTEAFFGQGTRLTVV.

The gene calls are TRBV5-1 and TRBJ2-2; 9 bases are a match to TRBD2. Germline CDR1 SGHRS, CDR2 YFSETQ. The CDR3 has 18 amino acids. V shed 4 bases, J shed 4 bases, and the junction held 14 bases outside the gene matches. DNA of the CDR3: TGCGCCAGCAGCCCTGCCGTGGGAGCGGGGGGTGGCACCGGGGAGCTGTTTTTT. Protein: CASSPAVGAGGGTGELFF.

The chain couples TRBV27 to TRBJ1-2; 9 positions match TRBD1. The CDR3 has 14 amino acids. V shed 6 bases and J 8 bases; nucleotides not matched to a gene: 10. Looked up from germline, CDR1 is MNHEY and CDR2 is SMNVEV (reference sequence). CDR3: CASRVTGGAEGYTF. CDR3 coding DNA: TGTGCCAGCAGGGTCACAGGGGGCGCGGAAGGCTACACCTTC.

The J gene is TRBJ2-7, the V gene TRBV19; 7 bases are a match to TRBD1. The CDR3 spans 14 residues. Germline V lookup: CDR1 LNHDA, CDR2 SQIVND (reference sequence). J was trimmed by 4 bases and V by 6 bases; bases with no gene match: 9. The CDR3 bases are TGTGCCAGTAGGAAGACAGGGCTCAGTTACGAGCAGTACTTC. This encodes CASRKTGLSYEQYF.

This clone was seen only once. The chain joins TRBV5-1 to TRBJ1-1, with a tentative D call TRBD1 (6 bases). CDR3 size: 16 residues. Germline V CDR1 and CDR2: SGHRS, YFSETQ. V was trimmed by 3 bases and J by 0 bases, leaving 15 bases between them. The CDR3 coding sequence is TGCGCCAGCAGCTCAGAAGGACAGACCATGAACACTGAAGCTTTCTTT. This gives the protein CASSSEGQTMNTEAFF.

The genes are TRBV2 and TRBJ2-5, with 8 bases identical to TRBD1. CDR1 SNHLY and CDR2 FYNNEI come from the germline V gene. The CDR3 loop spans 13 amino acids. J gave up 6 bases and V 4 bases, and 4 bases lay outside the gene matches. The CDR3 DNA reads as TGTGCCAGCAGTGCAGACAGGGGACAGACCCAGTACTTC. The encoded protein is CASSADRGQTQYF. Using reference TRBV2 and TRBJ2-5 for the parts outside the CDR3, the full variable domain is EPEVTQTPSHQVTQMGQEVILRCVPISNHLYFYWYRQILGQKVEFLVSFYNNEISEKSEIFDDQFSVERPDGSNFTLKIRSTKLEDSAMYFCASSADRGQTQYFGPGTRLLVL.

This sequence joins TRBV15 and TRBJ2-7; D perhaps matches TRBD2 (6 bases). Germline V gene lookup returns CDR1 LNHNV and CDR2 YYDKDF (reference sequence). The CDR3 spans 14 residues. V dropped 4 bases and J dropped 4 bases, with 14 bases sitting between them. The CDR3 sequence: CATSTLMEGYEQYF. The CDR3, as DNA: TGTGCCACCAGCACCCTGATGGAGGGGTACGAGCAGTACTTC.

This clone was counted between two and nine times. V and J are TRBV7-9 and TRBJ2-7, with TRBD1 as a possible D gene (5 bases). The V gene's germline CDR1 is SEHNR and CDR2 FQNEAQ (reference sequence). The CDR3 covers 16 residues. Deletions cut 5 bases from V and 2 bases from J, with 19 bases between. Here the CDR3 reads CASSLPLGDSTYEQYF. CDR3 bases: TGTGCCAGCAGCCTACCCTTAGGAGACAGCACCTACGAGCAGTACTTC.

This clone was picked up a small number of times. The V gene is TRBV5-4, the J gene TRBJ2-7; 9 bases are a match to TRBD1. The CDR3 covers 14 residues. Germline CDR1 and CDR2: SGHNT and YYREEE (reference sequence). Trimming at V came to 0 bases and at J to 7 bases, leaving 5 bases not matched to a gene. The CDR3 sequence: CASSLAGQGSEQYF. The CDR3 bases are TGTGCCAGCAGCTTGGCGGGACAGGGATCGGAGCAGTACTTC.

The chain employs TRBV24-1 and TRBJ2-6; 10 bases are a match to TRBD1. Germline V gene lookup returns CDR1 KGHDR and CDR2 SFDVKD. V trimming: 4 bases; J trimming: 2 bases; junction bases outside the gene matches: 7. The CDR3 contains 18 residues. The CDR3 region has the DNA TGTGCCACCAGTGACCAGACAGGGGGCATTACTGGGGCCAACGTCCTGACTTTC. Translated, it gives CATSDQTGGITGANVLTF.

V gene TRBV27 combines with J gene TRBJ2-2; 10 bases align to TRBD1. The CDR3 is 14 residues long. V trimming: 4 bases; J trimming: 5 bases; junction bases outside the gene matches: 1. Germline lookup yields CDR1 MNHEY and CDR2 SMNVEV (reference sequence). CDR3 sequence reads: CASSWTGGTGELFF. The DNA for the CDR3 is TGTGCCAGCAGTTGGACAGGGGGTACCGGGGAGCTGTTTTTT.

This chain uses TRBV7-9 with TRBJ1-2, with D tentatively TRBD1 (6 bases). The V end lost 4 bases, the J end lost 7 bases, and 13 bases lay between the germline ends. CDR1 is SEHNR, CDR2 FQNEAQ, per germline (reference sequence). The CDR3 consists of 13 residues. The CDR3 coding sequence is TGTGCCAGCAGCTATGGACAGATCAGTGGCTACACCTTC. Its translation: CASSYGQISGYTF.

V gene TRBV6-4 combines with J gene TRBJ1-5, with a possible D match to TRBD1 (5 bases). The CDR3 totals 13 residues. Germline V lookup: CDR1 MRHNA, CDR2 SNTAGT. Trimming removed 2 bases at V and 6 bases at J, with 8 bases between. The CDR3 DNA reads TGTGCCAGCAGTGACCAGGGTGGTCAGCCCCAGCATTTT. Its translation: CASSDQGGQPQHF.

This clone was counted a few times. The chain joins TRBV10-1 to TRBJ2-1, with a possible D match to TRBD1 (6 bases). Trimming removed 2 bases from V and 3 bases from J, with 11 bases in between. Germline values: CDR1 WNHNN, CDR2 SYGVQD (reference sequence). The CDR3 totals 15 residues. This chain's CDR3 is CASSEEGDHYNEQFF. The CDR3 DNA is TGCGCCAGCAGTGAGGAGGGGGACCACTACAATGAGCAGTTCTTC.

This chain uses TRBV3-1 (or the pseudogene TRBV3-2) with TRBJ2-4; TRBD1 might be the D (5 bases). The CDR3 extends over 11 amino acids. Germline lookup yields CDR1 LGHDT and CDR2 YNNKEL (reference sequence). V lost 0 bases and J 12 bases, leaving 6 bases between the germline ends. CDR3 sequence: CASSQDRGQYF. CDR3 coding DNA: TGTGCCAGCAGCCAAGATAGGGGTCAGTACTTC.

The V and J genes are TRBV6-5 and TRBJ1-1; D is unclear. Germline V CDR1 and CDR2: MNHEY, SVGAGI. Deletions cut 6 bases from V and 3 bases from J, with 14 bases between. The CDR3 is 14 amino acids. The CDR3 region is CASSHLNGDTEAFF. The CDR3 DNA sequence: TGTGCCAGCAGCCACCTGAACGGTGACACTGAAGCTTTCTTT.

The rearrangement uses TRBV10-3 and TRBJ1-2, with D hard to call. CDR3 length: 14 amino acids. V dropped 0 bases and J dropped 0 bases, with 5 bases sitting between them. Germline assignment: CDR1 ENHRY and CDR2 SYGVKD. In DNA form, the CDR3 reads TGTGCCATCAGTGAGTCGAGGGCTAACTATGGCTACACCTTC. Its translation: CAISESRANYGYTF.

This chain links TRBV27 with TRBJ1-1; TRBD1 agrees at 10 bases. V dropped 6 bases and J dropped 12; count of bases not matched to a gene: 4. This CDR3 contains 11 residues. Per germline, CDR1 MNHEY and CDR2 SMNVEV (reference sequence). CDR3 DNA: TGTGCCAGCAGGGGGACAGGGGTAACTTTCTTT. It codes for CASRGTGVTFF.

In this sample, this clone turned up once. The chain joins TRBV6-5 to TRBJ1-2; D unclear. This CDR3 contains 13 residues. CDR1 and CDR2 from the germline V gene are MNHEY and SVGAGI. With 6 bases removed from V and 2 bases from J, the gap between germline ends came to 10 bases. For the CDR3, the DNA is TGTGCCAGCAGGAAAGAACAGAACTATGGCTACACCTTC. This sequence encodes CASRKEQNYGYTF.

Details on this clone: Other nucleotide sequences from this sample produce the same CDR3. This sequence joins TRBV19 and TRBJ2-7, with 10 bases matching TRBD1. V lost 6 bases, J lost 3 bases, and 5 bases stayed unmatched. The CDR3 covers 14 residues. Germline V gene lookup returns CDR1 LNHDA and CDR2 SQIVND (reference sequence). CDR3 region: CASSTTGGGYEQYF. In DNA form, the CDR3 reads TGTGCCAGTAGCACGACAGGGGGCGGCTACGAGCAGTACTTC.

The CDR3 region is CASSFTGQINEQFF. CDR3 in DNA: TGTGCCAGCAGCTTTACGGGACAGATCAATGAGCAGTTCTTC. The genes are TRBV7-9 and TRBJ2-1, with 7 bases that match TRBD1. V shed 3 bases and J 6 bases; nucleotides not matched to a gene: 5. Germline V gene sequence: CDR1 SEHNR, CDR2 FQNEAQ (reference sequence). This CDR3 spans 14 amino acids.

The chain carries TRBV19 and TRBJ1-1, with D maybe TRBD1 (5 bases). The length of the CDR3 is 14 residues. V was trimmed by 4 bases and J by 1 base, leaving 10 bases between them. CDR1 is LNHDA and CDR2 is SQIVND in the germline V gene (reference sequence). The CDR3 protein is CASSTQGSNTEAFF. The CDR3 DNA follows: TGTGCCAGTAGTACGCAGGGTTCGAACACTGAAGCTTTCTTT.

The J gene is TRBJ1-2, the V gene TRBV5-1; D ambiguous. The CDR3 length is 13 residues. From germline, CDR1 is SGHRS and CDR2 YFSETQ. V lost 2 bases and J 8 bases, leaving 13 bases between the germline ends. The CDR3 DNA reads TGCGCCAGCAGCTTTAATAACGGAGAAGGCTACACCTTC. This codes for CASSFNNGEGYTF.

The chain is built from TRBV5-1 and TRBJ1-1, with 11 bases aligning to TRBD1. The V segment lost 4 bases and the J segment 9 bases; nucleotides outside the gene matches: 11. The CDR3 runs 15 residues. The germline V gene has CDR1 SGHRS and CDR2 YFSETQ. Here the CDR3 DNA reads TGCGCCAGCAGCGGGGGCTTGGACAGGGGGCGCAAAGCTTTCTTT. This translates into CASSGGLDRGRKAFF.

The V call is TRBV27, the J call TRBJ2-7; tentatively, D is TRBD2 (5 bases). V lost 4 bases to trimming and J lost 6 bases, with 13 bases between them. This CDR3 contains 13 residues. Germline values: CDR1 MNHEY, CDR2 SMNVEV (reference sequence). Here the CDR3 DNA reads TGTGCCAGCAGTTCTTCTGAGGGCGGCGAGCAGTACTTC. Residues: CASSSSEGGEQYF.